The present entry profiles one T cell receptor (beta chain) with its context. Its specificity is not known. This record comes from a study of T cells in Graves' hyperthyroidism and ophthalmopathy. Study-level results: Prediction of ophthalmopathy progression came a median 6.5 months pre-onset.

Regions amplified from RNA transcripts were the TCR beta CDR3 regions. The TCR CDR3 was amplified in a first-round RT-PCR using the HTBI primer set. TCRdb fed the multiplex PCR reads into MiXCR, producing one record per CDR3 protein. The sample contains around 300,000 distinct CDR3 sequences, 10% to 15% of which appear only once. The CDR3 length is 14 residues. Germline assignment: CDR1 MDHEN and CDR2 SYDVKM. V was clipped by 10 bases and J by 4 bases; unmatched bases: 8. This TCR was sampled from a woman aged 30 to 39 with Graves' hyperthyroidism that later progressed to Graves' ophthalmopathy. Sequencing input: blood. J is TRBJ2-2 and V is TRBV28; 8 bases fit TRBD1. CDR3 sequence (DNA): TGTGCCACGCGTACAGGGGGATTCACCGGGGAGCTGTTTTTT. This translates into CATRTGGFTGELFF.